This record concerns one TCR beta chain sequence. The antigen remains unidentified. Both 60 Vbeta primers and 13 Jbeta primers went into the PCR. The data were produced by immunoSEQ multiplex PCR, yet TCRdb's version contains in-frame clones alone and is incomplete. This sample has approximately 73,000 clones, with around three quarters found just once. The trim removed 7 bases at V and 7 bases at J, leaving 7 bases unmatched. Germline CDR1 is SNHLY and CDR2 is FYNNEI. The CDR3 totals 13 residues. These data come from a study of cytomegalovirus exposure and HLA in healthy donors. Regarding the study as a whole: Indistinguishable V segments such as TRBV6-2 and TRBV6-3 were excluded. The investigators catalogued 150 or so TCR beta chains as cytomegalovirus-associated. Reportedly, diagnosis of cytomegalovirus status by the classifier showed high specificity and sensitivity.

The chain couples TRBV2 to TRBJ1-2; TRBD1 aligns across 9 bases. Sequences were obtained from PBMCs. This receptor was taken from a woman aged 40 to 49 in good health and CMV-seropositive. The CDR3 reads CASTWDRVGGYTF. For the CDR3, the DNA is TGTGCCAGCACCTGGGACAGGGTTGGTGGCTACACCTTC.